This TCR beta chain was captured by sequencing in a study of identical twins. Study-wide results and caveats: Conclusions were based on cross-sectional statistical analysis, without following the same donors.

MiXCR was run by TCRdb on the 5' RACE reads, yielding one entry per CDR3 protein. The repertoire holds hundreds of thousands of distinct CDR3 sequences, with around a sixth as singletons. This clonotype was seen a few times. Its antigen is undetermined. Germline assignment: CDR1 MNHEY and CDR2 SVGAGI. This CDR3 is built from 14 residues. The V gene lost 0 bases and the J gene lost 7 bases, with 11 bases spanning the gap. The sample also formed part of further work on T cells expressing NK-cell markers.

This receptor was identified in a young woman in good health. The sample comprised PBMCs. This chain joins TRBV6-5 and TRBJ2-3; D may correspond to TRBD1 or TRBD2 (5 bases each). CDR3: CASSYSPRDHTQYF. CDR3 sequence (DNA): TGTGCCAGCAGTTACTCGCCCCGGGACCATACGCAGTATTTT.